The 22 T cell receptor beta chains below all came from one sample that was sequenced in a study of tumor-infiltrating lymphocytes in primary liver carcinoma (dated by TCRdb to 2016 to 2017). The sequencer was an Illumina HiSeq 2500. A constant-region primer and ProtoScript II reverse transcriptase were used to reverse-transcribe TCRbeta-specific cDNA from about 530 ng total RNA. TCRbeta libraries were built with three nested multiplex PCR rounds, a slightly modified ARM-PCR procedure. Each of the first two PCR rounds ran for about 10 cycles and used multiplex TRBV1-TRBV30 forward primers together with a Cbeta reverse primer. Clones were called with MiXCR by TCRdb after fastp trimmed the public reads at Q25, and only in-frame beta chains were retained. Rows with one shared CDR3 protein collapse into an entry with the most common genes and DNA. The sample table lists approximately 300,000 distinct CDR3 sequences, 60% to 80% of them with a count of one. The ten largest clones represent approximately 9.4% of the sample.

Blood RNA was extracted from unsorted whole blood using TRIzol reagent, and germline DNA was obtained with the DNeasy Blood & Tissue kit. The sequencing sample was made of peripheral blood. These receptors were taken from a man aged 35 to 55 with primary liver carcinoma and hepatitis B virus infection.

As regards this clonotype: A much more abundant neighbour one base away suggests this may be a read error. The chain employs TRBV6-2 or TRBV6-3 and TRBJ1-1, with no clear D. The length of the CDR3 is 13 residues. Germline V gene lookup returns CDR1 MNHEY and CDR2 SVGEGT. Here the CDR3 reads CASRTNLNTEALF. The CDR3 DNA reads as TGTGCCAGCAGAACTAACCTGAACACTGAAGCTCTCTTT.

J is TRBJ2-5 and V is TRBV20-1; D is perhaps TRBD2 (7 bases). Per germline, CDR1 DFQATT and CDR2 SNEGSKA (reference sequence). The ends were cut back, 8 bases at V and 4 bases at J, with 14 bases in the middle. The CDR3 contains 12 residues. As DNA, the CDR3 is TGCAGTCCACGGGGGGCAGCAGAGACCCAGTACTTC. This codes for CSPRGAAETQYF.

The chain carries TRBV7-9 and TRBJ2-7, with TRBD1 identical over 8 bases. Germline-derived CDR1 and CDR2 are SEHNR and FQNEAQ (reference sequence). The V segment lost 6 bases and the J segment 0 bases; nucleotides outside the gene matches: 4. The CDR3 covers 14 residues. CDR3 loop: CASRPGQDSYEQYF. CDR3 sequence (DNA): TGTGCCAGCAGACCGGGACAGGACTCCTACGAGCAGTACTTC.

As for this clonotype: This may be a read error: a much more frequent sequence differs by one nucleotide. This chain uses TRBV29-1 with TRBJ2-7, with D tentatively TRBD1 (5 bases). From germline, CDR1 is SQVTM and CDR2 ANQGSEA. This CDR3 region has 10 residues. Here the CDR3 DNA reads TGCGGCGTTGTACAGGCCGTGCAGTACTTC. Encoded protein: CGVVQAVQYF.

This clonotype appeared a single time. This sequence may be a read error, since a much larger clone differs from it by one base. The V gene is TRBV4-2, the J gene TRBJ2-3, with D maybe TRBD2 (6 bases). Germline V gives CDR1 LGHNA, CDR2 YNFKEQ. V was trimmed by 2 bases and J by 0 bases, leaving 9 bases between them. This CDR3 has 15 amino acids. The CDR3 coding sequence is TGTGCCAGCAGCCAAACTAGCAGGAGCACAGATACGCAGTATTTT. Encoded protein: CASSQTSRSTDTQYF.

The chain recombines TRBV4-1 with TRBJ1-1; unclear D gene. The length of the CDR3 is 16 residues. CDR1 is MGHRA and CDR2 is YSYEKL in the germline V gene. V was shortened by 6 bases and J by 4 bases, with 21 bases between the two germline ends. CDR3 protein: CASRSRRALPGTEAFF. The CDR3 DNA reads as TGCGCCAGCAGATCGAGAAGGGCCTTGCCGGGCACTGAAGCTTTCTTT.

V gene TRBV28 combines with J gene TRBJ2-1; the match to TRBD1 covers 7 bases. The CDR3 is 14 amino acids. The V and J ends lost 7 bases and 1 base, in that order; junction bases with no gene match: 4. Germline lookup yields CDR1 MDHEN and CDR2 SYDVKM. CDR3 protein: CASNPGGSYNEQFF. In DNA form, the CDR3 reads TGTGCCAGCAACCCAGGGGGTTCCTACAATGAGCAGTTCTTC.

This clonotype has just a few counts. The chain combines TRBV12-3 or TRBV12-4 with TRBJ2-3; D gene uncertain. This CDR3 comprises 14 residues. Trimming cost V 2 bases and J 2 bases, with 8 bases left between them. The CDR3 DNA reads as TGTGCCAGCAGTTTAAGTGCGAACACAGATACGCAGTATTTT. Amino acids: CASSLSANTDTQYF.

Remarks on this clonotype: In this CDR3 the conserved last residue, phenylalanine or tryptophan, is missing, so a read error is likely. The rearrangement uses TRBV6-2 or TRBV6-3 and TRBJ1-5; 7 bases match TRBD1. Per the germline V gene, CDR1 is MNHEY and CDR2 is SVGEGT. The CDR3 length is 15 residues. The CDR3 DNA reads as TGTGCCAGCTTGAACGGGTGGACAGGCAACCAGCCCCAGCATTAT. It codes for CASLNGWTGNQPQHY.

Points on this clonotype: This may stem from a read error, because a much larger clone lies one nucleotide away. The CDR3 region is CSLTSGGETQYF. For the CDR3, the DNA is TGCAGCCTGACCTCAGGGGGAGAGACCCAGTACTTC. The V and J genes are TRBV29-1 and TRBJ2-5; TRBD1 matches at 7 bases. Looked up from germline, CDR1 is SQVTM and CDR2 is ANQGSEA. Trimming removed 8 bases from V and 4 bases from J; junction bases left unmatched: 7. The CDR3 runs 12 residues.

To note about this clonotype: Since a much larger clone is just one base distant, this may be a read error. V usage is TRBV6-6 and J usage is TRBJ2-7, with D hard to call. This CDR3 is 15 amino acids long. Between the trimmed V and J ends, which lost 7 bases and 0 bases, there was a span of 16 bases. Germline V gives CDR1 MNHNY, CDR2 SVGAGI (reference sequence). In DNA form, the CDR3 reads TGTGCCAGCAATGTTTTCCGCCCGGGCTCCTACGAGCAGTACTTC. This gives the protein CASNVFRPGSYEQYF.

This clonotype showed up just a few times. The CDR3 loop reads CSVTTGERGYTF. The CDR3 DNA reads TGCAGTGTTACTACAGGGGAAAGAGGCTACACCTTC. This chain connects TRBV29-1 to TRBJ1-2, with 7 nucleotides matching TRBD1. The CDR3 covers 12 residues. Germline V gene data show CDR1 as SQVTM and CDR2 as ANQGSEA. The full variable domain, rest sourced from reference TRBV29-1 and TRBJ1-2, is SAVISQKPSRDICQRGTSLTIQCQVDSQVTMMFWYRQQPGQSLTLIATANQGSEATYESGFVIDKFPISRPNLTFSTLTVSNMSPEDSSIYLCSVTTGERGYTFGSGTRLTVV.

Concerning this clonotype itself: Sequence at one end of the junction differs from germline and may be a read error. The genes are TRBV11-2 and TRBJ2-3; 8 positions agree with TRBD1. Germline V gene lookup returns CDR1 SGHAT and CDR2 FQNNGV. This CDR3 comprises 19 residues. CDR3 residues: CACSFVATGVGRWADTQYF. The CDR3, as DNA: TGTGCCTGCAGCTTTGTTGCGACAGGGGTTGGGCGCTGGGCAGATACGCAGTATTTT.

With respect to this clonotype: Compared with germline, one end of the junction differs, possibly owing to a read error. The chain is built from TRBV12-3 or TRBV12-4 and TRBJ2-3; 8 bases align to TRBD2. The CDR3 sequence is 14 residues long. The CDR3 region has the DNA TGTGCCAGCAGTTTACCTAGCGGGTGGGATACGAAGTACTTT. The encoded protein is CASSLPSGWDTKYF.

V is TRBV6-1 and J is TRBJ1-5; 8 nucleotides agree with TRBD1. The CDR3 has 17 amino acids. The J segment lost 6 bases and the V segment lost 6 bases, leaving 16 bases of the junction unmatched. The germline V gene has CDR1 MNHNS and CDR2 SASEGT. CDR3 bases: TGTGCCAGCAGCCGAATGGGAGGACAGGGAGGGAGTCAGCCCCAGCATTTT. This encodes CASSRMGGQGGSQPQHF.

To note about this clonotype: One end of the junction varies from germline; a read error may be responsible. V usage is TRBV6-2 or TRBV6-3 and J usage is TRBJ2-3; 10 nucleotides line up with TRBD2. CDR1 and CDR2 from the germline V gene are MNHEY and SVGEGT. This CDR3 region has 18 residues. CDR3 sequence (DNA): TGTGCCAGCAGTCCCGGGACTAGCGAGAGGCTAGGCACAGATACGCATTATTTT. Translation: CASSPGTSERLGTDTHYF.

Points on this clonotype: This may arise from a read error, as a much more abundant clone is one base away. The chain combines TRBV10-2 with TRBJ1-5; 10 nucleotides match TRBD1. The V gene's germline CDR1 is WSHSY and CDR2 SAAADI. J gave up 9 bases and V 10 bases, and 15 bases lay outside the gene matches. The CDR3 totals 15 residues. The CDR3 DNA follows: TGCGCCATCAGCAAGGGACAGGGGATATCAGGGCCCCAGCATTTT. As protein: CAISKGQGISGPQHF.

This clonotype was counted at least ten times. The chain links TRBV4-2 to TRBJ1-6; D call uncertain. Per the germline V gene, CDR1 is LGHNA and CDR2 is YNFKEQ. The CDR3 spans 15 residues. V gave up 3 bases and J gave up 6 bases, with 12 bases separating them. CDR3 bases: TGTGCCAGCAGCCATGATCCGGGCACTAATTCACCCCTCCACTTT. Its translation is CASSHDPGTNSPLHF.

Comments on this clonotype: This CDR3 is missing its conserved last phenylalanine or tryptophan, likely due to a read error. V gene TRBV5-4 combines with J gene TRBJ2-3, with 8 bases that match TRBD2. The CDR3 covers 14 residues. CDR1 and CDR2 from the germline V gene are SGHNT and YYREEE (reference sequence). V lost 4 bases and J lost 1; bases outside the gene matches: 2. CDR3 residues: CASSGAGGTDTQYY. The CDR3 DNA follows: TGTGCCAGCAGCGGAGCGGGAGGCACAGATACGCAGTATTAT.

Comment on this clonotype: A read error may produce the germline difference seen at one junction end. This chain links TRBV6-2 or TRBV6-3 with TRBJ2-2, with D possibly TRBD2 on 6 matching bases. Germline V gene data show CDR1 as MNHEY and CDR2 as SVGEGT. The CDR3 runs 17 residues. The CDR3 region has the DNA TGTGCCAACAGTTCCAGCCCAGGGAGGCCGAACACCGGGGAGCTGTTTTTT. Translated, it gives CANSSSPGRPNTGELFF.

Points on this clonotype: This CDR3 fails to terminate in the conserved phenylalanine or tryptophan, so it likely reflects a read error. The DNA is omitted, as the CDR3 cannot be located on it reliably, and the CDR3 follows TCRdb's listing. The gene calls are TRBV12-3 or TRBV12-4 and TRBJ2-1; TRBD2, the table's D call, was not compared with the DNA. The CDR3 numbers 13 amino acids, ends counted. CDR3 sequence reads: CASSLRLAGVFVL.

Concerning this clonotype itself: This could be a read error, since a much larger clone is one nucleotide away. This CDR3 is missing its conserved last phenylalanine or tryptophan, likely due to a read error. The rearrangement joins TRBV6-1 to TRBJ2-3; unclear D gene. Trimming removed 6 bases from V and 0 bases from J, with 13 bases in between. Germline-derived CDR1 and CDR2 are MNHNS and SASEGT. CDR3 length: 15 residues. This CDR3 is CASRGVRVSTDTQYY. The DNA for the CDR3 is TGTGCCAGCAGAGGAGTGAGAGTTAGCACAGATACGCAGTATTAT.